The sequence of this T cell receptor (beta chain) was determined in a study of blood T cells in healthy people across ages. Background on the study: In model experiments, template switching was able to capture about one barcoded beta molecule for every two T cells that were present. General study findings and limits: Whereas aged donors had fewer naive CD4+ cells, long-lived donors had more of them and higher diversity.

This clonotype was counted a single time. The target antigen is unknown. The CDR3 loop spans 12 amino acids. CDR1 and CDR2 (germline): MNHNS, SASEGT. V lost 8 bases, J lost 2 bases, and 9 bases lay in between. Alongside a J-beta primer mix, a sample-barcoded 5' primer served in a second PCR lasting about 7 to 12 cycles. One entry per CDR3 protein, called by TCRdb with MiXCR from the 5' RACE reads. The table has around 620,000 distinct CDR3 sequences, about 26% seen once. This sequence was found in a woman between 65 and 79 years old in good health. The sequenced sample consisted of blood. The rearrangement joins TRBV6-1 to TRBJ2-5, with D possibly being TRBD1 (6 bases). CDR3 sequence: CASVDRQETQYF. In nucleotides, the CDR3 is TGTGCCAGCGTTGACAGGCAAGAGACCCAGTACTTC.